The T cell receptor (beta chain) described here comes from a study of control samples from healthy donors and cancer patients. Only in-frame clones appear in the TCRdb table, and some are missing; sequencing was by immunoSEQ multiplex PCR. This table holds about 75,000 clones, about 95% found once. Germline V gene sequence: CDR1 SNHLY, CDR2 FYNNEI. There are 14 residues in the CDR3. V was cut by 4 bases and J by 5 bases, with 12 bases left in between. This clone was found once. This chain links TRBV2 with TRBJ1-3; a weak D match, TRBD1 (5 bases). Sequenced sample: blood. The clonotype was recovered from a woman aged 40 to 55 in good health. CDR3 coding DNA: TGTGCCAGCAGTGCGGCCGGGACGCGAAACACCATATATTTT. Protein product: CASSAAGTRNTIYF.